This T cell receptor (beta chain) comes out of a study of blood T cell repertoires in COVID-19. Libraries were prepared by immunoSEQ multiplex PCR; TCRdb keeps only in-frame clonotypes and omits some of them. This sample carries under 130,000 clones, roughly 80% of them seen once, and the ten largest clones take approximately 15%. Input material: peripheral blood. The sequence came from a woman aged 80 or over with acute or convalescent COVID-19.

The CDR3 region is CASSLEHYPPNNEQFF. The DNA of the CDR3 is TGTGCCAGCAGCTTAGAACACTACCCGCCGAACAATGAGCAGTTCTTC. The chain employs TRBV7-2 and TRBJ2-1, with D hard to call. The CDR3 is 16 amino acids. Trimming left V 1 base short and J 5 bases short, with 15 bases between. CDR1 and CDR2 from the germline V gene are SGHTA and FQGNSA.